The 15 T cell receptor beta chains presented below share a single source sample, sequenced in a study of OX40 agonist ivuxolimab in advanced cancers. Using immunoSEQ multiplex PCR, the repertoire was profiled, and TCRdb retains in-frame clones only, with some absent. The sample yields about 15,000 clones, roughly 80% seen once. The specimen was CD4+ or CD8+ T cells sorted from blood, collected in a trial of the OX40 agonist ivuxolimab. The receptors were gathered from an adult with an advanced solid tumor such as melanoma, head and neck, liver or kidney cancer.

Details on this clone: One junction end disagrees with the germline gene, perhaps due to a read error. J is TRBJ1-4 and V is TRBV6-6; perhaps TRBD1 as D (5 bases). The V gene's germline CDR1 is MNHNY and CDR2 SVGAGI (reference sequence). The CDR3 is 13 residues long. The chain's CDR3 is CASSYQGANDLSF. The CDR3 DNA is TGTGCCAGCAGTTACCAAGGGGCGAACGATCTCTCTTTT.

The chain links TRBV4-1 to TRBJ1-2, with D uncertain. This CDR3 has 15 residues. V lost 4 bases and J 4 bases, leaving 16 bases between the germline ends. CDR1 MGHRA and CDR2 YSYEKL come from the germline V gene. The CDR3 sequence: CASSLTISGSYGYTF. In DNA form, the CDR3 reads TGCGCCAGCAGCCTAACGATCTCCGGGTCCTATGGCTACACCTTC.

The J gene is TRBJ1-4, the V gene TRBV5-5; D is possibly TRBD1 (5 bases). Between the trimmed V and J ends, which lost 0 bases and 6 bases, there was a span of 18 bases. The CDR3 runs 17 residues. Germline values: CDR1 SGHKS, CDR2 YYEKEE (reference sequence). The CDR3 sequence is CASSLVQGDVIHEKLFF. CDR3 nucleotide sequence: TGTGCCAGCAGCTTGGTCCAGGGCGATGTGATTCATGAAAAACTGTTTTTT.

The V gene is TRBV7-2, the J gene TRBJ1-5; perhaps TRBD1 as D (6 bases). V was pared by 1 base and J by 5 bases, with 15 bases between. The CDR3 has 16 amino acids. The V gene's germline CDR1 is SGHTA and CDR2 FQGNSA. CDR3 sequence: CASSLEVQGGDQPQHF. The CDR3 DNA reads TGTGCCAGCAGCTTAGAAGTACAGGGAGGGGATCAGCCCCAGCATTTT.

The V gene is TRBV6-1, the J gene TRBJ2-2; possibly TRBD1 or TRBD2 for D (6 bases each). The CDR3 sequence is 15 residues long. CDR1 is MNHNS, CDR2 SASEGT, per germline. Deletions cut 8 bases from V and 4 bases from J, with 17 bases between. CDR3 sequence: CASFPVGGSTGELFF. CDR3 DNA sequence: TGTGCCAGCTTCCCTGTAGGGGGGAGCACCGGGGAGCTGTTTTTT.

This clone occurred a few times. This chain joins TRBV7-6 and TRBJ1-3; D gene ambiguous. Deletions cut 2 bases from V and 5 bases from J, with 7 bases between. Germline loops: CDR1 SGHVS, CDR2 FNYEAQ. The CDR3 is made up of 13 amino acids. The DNA of the CDR3 is TGTGCCAGCAGCTTAAGCGGTCGAAACACCATATATTTT. The encoded protein is CASSLSGRNTIYF.

This rearrangement joins TRBV4-2 to TRBJ2-3; no reliable D call. The CDR3 spans 14 residues. Germline CDR1 is LGHNA and CDR2 is YNFKEQ. V was pared by 1 base and J by 6 bases, with 11 bases between. The CDR3 region has the DNA TGTGCCAGCAGCCAAGTAGGTGGCGACGATACGCAGTATTTT. Encoded protein: CASSQVGGDDTQYF.

The V gene is TRBV4-1, the J gene TRBJ2-5; maybe TRBD2 (7 bases). V was trimmed by 3 bases and J by 1 base, leaving 18 bases between them. CDR3 length: 17 residues. Germline CDR1 is MGHRA and CDR2 is YSYEKL. The CDR3 DNA follows: TGCGCCAGCAGCCATCCCGTTACGGGGGGCCCCCAAGAGACCCAGTACTTC. Amino acid sequence: CASSHPVTGGPQETQYF.

This chain uses TRBV28 with TRBJ1-5; TRBD1 agrees at 7 bases. This CDR3 is built from 15 residues. Germline V gives CDR1 MDHEN, CDR2 SYDVKM. With 2 bases clipped from V and 7 bases from J, the junction kept 8 bases outside the gene matches. The chain's CDR3 is CASSLGFRGRQPQHF. As DNA, the CDR3 is TGTGCCAGCAGTTTAGGGTTTAGGGGGCGGCAGCCCCAGCATTTT. Full variable domain (outside the CDR3, taken from reference TRBV28 and TRBJ1-5): DVKVTQSSRYLVKRTGEKVFLECVQDMDHENMFWYRQDPGLGLRLIYFSYDVKMKEKGDIPEGYSVSREKKERFSLILESASTNQTSMYLCASSLGFRGRQPQHFGDGTRLSIL.

J is TRBJ2-1 and V is TRBV5-4; D tentatively reads TRBD1 or TRBD2 (5 bases each). There are 13 residues in the CDR3. Germline CDR1 SGHNT, CDR2 YYREEE (reference sequence). V was clipped by 0 bases and J by 9 bases, with 10 bases between them. The CDR3 DNA sequence: TGTGCCAGCAGCTTGGGGGGGATTGTTGAGCAGTTCTTC. Its protein product is CASSLGGIVEQFF.

The chain carries TRBV7-9 and TRBJ1-2; D ambiguous. V was pared by 3 bases and J by 4 bases, with 18 bases between. Germline assignment: CDR1 SEHNR and CDR2 FQNEAQ (reference sequence). The CDR3 runs to 16 residues. Written as DNA, the CDR3 is TGTGCCAGCAGCTTCTCCCTCGCCGACTCCGGCTATGGCTACACCTTC. It encodes CASSFSLADSGYGYTF.

CDR3 in DNA: TGCGCCAGCAGCCAAGTAGGGGATGGGACCGGGGAGCTGTTTTTT. Residues: CASSQVGDGTGELFF. This sequence joins TRBV4-3 and TRBJ2-2, with D tentatively TRBD1 (5 bases). Between the trimmed V and J ends, which lost 1 base and 5 bases, there was a span of 11 bases. Germline loops: CDR1 LGHNA, CDR2 YSLEER. This CDR3 has 15 amino acids.

The chain combines TRBV5-5 with TRBJ1-1; 8 bases are shared with TRBD1. Germline V CDR1 and CDR2: SGHKS, YYEKEE (reference sequence). Trimming took 1 base from V and 5 from J; bases not matched to a gene: 19. This CDR3 comprises 19 residues. The chain's CDR3 is CASSLSGSTGGILETEAFF. The CDR3 DNA sequence: TGTGCCAGCAGCTTGTCCGGCAGCACAGGGGGTATTTTGGAGACTGAAGCTTTCTTT.

The CDR3 loop reads CSVVGRTGTGEKLFF. The DNA for the CDR3 is TGCAGCGTTGTGGGGAGGACAGGGACGGGTGAAAAACTGTTTTTT. This sequence joins TRBV29-1 and TRBJ1-4; 8 bases line up with TRBD1. This CDR3 region has 15 residues. The J segment lost 7 bases and the V segment lost 4 bases, leaving 11 bases of the junction unmatched. Germline-derived CDR1 and CDR2 are SQVTM and ANQGSEA.

The chain joins TRBV19 to TRBJ1-4, with D possibly being TRBD1 (6 bases). The CDR3 consists of 11 residues. The V gene's germline CDR1 is LNHDA and CDR2 SQIVND (reference sequence). Trimming took 7 bases from V and 13 from J, leaving 13 bases between them. DNA of the CDR3: TGTGCCAGTAAGACAGGAGGCAGACTGTTTTTT. It codes for CASKTGGRLFF.